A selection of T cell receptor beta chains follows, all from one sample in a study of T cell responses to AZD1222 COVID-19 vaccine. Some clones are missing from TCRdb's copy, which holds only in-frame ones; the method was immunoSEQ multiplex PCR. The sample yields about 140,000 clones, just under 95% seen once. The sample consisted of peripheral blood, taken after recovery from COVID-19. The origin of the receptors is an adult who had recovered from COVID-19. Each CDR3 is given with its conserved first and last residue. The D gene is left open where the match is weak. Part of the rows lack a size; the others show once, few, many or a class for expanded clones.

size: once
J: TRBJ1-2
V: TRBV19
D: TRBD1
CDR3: CAGGQMGYGYTF
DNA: TGTGCCGGGGGACAGATGGGCTATGGCTACACCTTC

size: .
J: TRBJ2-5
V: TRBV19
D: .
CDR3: CASSIRRSQETQYF
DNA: TGTGCCAGTAGTATACGGCGTTCCCAAGAGACCCAGTACTTC

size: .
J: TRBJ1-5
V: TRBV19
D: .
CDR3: CASSIGQGGNQPQHF
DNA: TGTGCCAGTAGTATAGGACAAGGTGGCAATCAGCCCCAGCATTTT

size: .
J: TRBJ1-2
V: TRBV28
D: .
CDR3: CASSSPDYRQLRGYTF
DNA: TGTGCCAGCAGTTCCCCAGACTATAGACAGCTAAGGGGCTACACCTTC

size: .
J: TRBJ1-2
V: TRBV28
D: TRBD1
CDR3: CASSWGQGEIYGYTF
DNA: TGTGCCAGCAGTTGGGGCCAGGGGGAAATCTATGGCTACACCTTC

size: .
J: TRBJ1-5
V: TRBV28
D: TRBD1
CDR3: CASSLYGAWGKQGSDQPQHF
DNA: TGTGCCAGCAGTTTATACGGGGCCTGGGGGAAACAGGGGTCGGATCAGCCCCAGCATTTT

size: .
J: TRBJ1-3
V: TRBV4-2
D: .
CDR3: CASSQGTVSGNTIYF
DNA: TGTGCCAGCAGCCAAGGGACGGTCTCTGGAAACACCATATATTTT

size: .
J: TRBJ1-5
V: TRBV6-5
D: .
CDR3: CASSYSAADSNQPQHF
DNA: TGTGCCAGCAGTTACTCGGCAGCAGATAGCAATCAGCCCCAGCATTTT

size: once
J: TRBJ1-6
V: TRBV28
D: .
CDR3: CASSLYSTLHF
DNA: TGTGCCAGCAGTCTATACAGTACCCTCCACTTT

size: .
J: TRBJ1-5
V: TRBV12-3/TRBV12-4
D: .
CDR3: CASSYPGQPQHF
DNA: TGTGCCAGCAGCTACCCCGGTCAGCCCCAGCATTTT

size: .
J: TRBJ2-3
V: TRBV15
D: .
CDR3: CATSRAGTDTQYF
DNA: TGTGCCACCAGCAGAGCGGGCACAGATACGCAGTATTTT

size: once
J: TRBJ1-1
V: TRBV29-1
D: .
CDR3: CSSGYTEAFF
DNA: TGCAGCTCCGGTTACACTGAAGCTTTCTTT

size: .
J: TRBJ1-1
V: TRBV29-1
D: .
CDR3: CSVVAVGTEAFF
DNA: TGCAGCGTTGTGGCCGTAGGCACTGAAGCTTTCTTT

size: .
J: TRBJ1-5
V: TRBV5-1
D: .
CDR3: CASSLDGRGAGQPQHF
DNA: TGCGCCAGCAGCTTGGACGGCAGGGGTGCCGGTCAGCCCCAGCATTTT

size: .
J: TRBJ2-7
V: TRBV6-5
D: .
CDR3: CASSYSLSRSSYEQYF
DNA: TGTGCCAGCAGTTACTCCTTGAGTCGGAGCTCCTACGAGCAGTACTTC

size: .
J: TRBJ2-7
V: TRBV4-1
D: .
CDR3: CASSQDRAAYEQYF
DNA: TGCGCCAGCAGCCAAGACAGGGCGGCCTACGAGCAGTACTTC

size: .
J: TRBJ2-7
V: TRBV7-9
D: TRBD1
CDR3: CASSFQGQGSYEQYF
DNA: TGTGCCAGCAGCTTTCAGGGACAGGGGTCCTACGAGCAGTACTTC

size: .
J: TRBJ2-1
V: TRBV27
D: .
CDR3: CASSGKNNEQFF
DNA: TGTGCCAGCAGTGGAAAAAACAATGAGCAGTTCTTC

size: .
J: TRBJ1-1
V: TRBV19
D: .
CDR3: CASSIVPGLNTEAFF
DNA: TGTGCCAGTAGTATAGTTCCGGGCCTGAACACTGAAGCTTTCTTT

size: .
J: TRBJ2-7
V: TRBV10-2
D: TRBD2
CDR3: CASRWGGNTPSSYEQYF
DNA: TGCGCCAGCAGGTGGGGGGGGAACACCCCTTCCTCCTACGAGCAGTACTTC

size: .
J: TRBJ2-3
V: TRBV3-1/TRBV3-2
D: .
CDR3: CASSQRPGGTDTQYF
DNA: TGTGCCAGCAGCCAAAGACCCGGGGGCACAGATACGCAGTATTTT

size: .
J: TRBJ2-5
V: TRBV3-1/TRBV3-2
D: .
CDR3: CASSLGGPERTQYF
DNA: TGTGCCAGCAGCCTCGGGGGGCCCGAGAGGACCCAGTACTTC

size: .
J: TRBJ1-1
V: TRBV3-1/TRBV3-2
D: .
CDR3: CASSQETQQNTEAFF
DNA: TGTGCCAGCAGCCAAGAAACACAGCAGAACACTGAAGCTTTCTTT

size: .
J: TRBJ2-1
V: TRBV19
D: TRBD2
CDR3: CASMLRGRADEQFF
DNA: TGTGCCAGTATGCTCCGCGGGAGGGCCGATGAGCAGTTCTTC

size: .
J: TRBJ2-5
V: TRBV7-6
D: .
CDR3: CASGRMGAQETQYF
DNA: TGTGCCAGCGGGAGAATGGGGGCCCAAGAGACCCAGTACTTC

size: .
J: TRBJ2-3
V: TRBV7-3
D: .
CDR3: CASSDNTDTQYF
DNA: TGTGCCAGCAGCGACAACACAGATACGCAGTATTTT

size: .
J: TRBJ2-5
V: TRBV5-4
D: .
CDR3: CASSLSNIETQYF
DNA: TGTGCCAGCAGCTTGTCCAACATTGAGACCCAGTACTTC

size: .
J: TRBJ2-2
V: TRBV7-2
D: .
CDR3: CASSLRTAGELFF
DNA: TGTGCCAGCAGCCTCAGGACAGCCGGGGAGCTGTTTTTT

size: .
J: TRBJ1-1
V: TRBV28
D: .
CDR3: CASSFAGNLNTEAFF
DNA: TGTGCCAGCAGTTTCGCAGGGAATTTGAACACTGAAGCTTTCTTT

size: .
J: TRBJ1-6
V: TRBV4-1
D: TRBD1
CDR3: CASSPPTGGRNSPLHF
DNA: TGCGCCAGCAGCCCCCCCACAGGGGGTCGTAATTCACCCCTCCACTTT

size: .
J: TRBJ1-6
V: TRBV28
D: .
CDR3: CATLPESSYNSPLHF
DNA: TGTGCCACCCTCCCCGAGAGCTCCTATAATTCACCCCTCCACTTT

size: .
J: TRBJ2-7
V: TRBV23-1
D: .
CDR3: CASSQNSGLGDEQYF
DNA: TGCGCCAGCAGTCAAAATAGCGGTTTGGGGGACGAGCAGTACTTC

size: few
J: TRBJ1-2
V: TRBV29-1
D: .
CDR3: CSVDRFSQGSYGYTF
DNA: TGCAGCGTTGACAGGTTCTCCCAGGGAAGCTATGGCTACACCTTC

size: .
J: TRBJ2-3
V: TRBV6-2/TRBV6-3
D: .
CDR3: CASSYSGTSTDTQYF
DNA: TGTGCCAGCAGTTACTCCGGGACCAGCACAGATACGCAGTATTTT

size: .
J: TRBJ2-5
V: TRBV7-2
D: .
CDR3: CASSRPPGHQYF
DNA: TGTGCCAGCAGCCGTCCCCCGGGTCACCAGTACTTC

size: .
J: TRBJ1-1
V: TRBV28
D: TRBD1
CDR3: CASSLTGGPEAFF
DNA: TGTGCCAGCAGCCTGACAGGGGGCCCTGAAGCTTTCTTT

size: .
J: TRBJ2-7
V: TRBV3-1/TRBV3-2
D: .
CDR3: CASSPTESYEQYF
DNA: TGTGCCAGCAGCCCGACAGAATCCTACGAGCAGTACTTC

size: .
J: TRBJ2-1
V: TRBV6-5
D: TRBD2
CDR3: CASLAGGPWNEQFF
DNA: TGTGCCAGCCTAGCGGGAGGGCCCTGGAATGAGCAGTTCTTC

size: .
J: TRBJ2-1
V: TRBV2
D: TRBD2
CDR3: CASSLRDSGGEQFF
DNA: TGTGCCAGCAGTCTCAGGGATAGCGGGGGTGAGCAGTTCTTC

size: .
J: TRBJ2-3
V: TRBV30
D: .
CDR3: CAWSVGDTQYF
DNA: TGTGCCTGGAGTGTGGGGGATACGCAGTATTTT

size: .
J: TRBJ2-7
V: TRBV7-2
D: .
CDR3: CASSSRGGYEQYF
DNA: TGTGCCAGCAGCTCCAGAGGGGGGTACGAGCAGTACTTC

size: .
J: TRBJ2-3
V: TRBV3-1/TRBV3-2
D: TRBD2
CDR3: CASSQGAGEADTQYF
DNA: TGTGCCAGCAGCCAAGGCGCGGGAGAGGCAGATACGCAGTATTTT

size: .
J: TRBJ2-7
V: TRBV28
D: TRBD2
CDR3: CASSLSGLAGPYEQYF
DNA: TGTGCCAGCAGTTTGAGCGGACTAGCAGGACCCTACGAGCAGTACTTC

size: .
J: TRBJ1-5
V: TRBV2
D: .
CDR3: CASNPEPASNQPQHF
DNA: TGTGCCAGCAACCCGGAACCGGCCAGCAATCAGCCCCAGCATTTT

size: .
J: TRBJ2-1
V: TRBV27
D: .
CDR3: CASRYGGRDEQFF
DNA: TGTGCCAGCCGTTACGGGGGACGGGATGAGCAGTTCTTC

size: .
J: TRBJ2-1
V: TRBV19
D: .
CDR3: CASSTPSGGAVEQFF
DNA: TGTGCCAGTAGTACGCCCTCCGGAGGGGCTGTTGAGCAGTTCTTC

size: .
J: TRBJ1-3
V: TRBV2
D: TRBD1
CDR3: CASRQQGGDRNTIYF
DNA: TGTGCCAGCAGGCAACAGGGGGGTGATAGGAACACCATATATTTT

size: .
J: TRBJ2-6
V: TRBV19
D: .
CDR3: CASKGGITDSGANVLTF
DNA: TGTGCCAGCAAGGGCGGGATCACCGACTCTGGGGCCAACGTCCTGACTTTC

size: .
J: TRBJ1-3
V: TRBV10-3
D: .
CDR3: CAISERSSGNTIYF
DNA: TGTGCCATCAGTGAACGCAGCTCTGGAAACACCATATATTTT